This T cell receptor beta chain was sequenced in a study of identical twins. Findings and caveats of the study: Beta out-of-frame sequences showed weaker excess twin sharing. Models underestimated out-of-frame TCR alpha sharing in monozygotic twins. Out-of-frame alpha sequences common to twins exhibited a surplus of low generation probability.

On this clonotype itself: Its specificity is not known.

V was cut by 5 bases and J by 1 base, with 11 bases left in between. The length of the CDR3 is 14 residues. Germline V gene lookup returns CDR1 LGHDT and CDR2 YNNKEL (reference sequence). TCRdb called the 5' RACE reads again in MiXCR, with one record for every CDR3 protein. The table records some 630,000 distinct CDR3 sequences, under 8.5% of them present only once. This sample also appeared in a second study, on yellow fever vaccine responses in identical twins. As reported in that work: Each twin's T cell response to the vaccine was reported to look partly convergent and partly personalized.

The clonotype comes from a woman aged 18-29 years in good health. Material for sequencing was PBMCs. This chain connects TRBV3-1 to TRBJ2-5, with D perhaps matching TRBD1 or TRBD2 (7 bases each). The CDR3 region is CASSTRGGQETQYF. As DNA, the CDR3 is TGTGCCAGCAGCACCAGGGGGGGCCAAGAGACCCAGTACTTC.